The clone carrying this TCR beta chain showed up many times. These data belong to a study of T cell repertoires in cytomegalovirus infection. In the study overall: Based on public TCR beta signatures, there were indications of CMV infection and of a matching HLA type.

This CDR3 has 15 amino acids. Germline CDR1 is SGHTA and CDR2 is FQGNSA. V was clipped by 5 bases and J by 9 bases; unmatched bases: 12. Each CDR3 protein is one row after TCRdb ran MiXCR on the reads. The sample lists around 270,000 distinct CDR3 sequences; around 8.7% were seen once. Sequencing was carried out using PBMCs. The sequence derives from a human donor in good health (CMV status not recorded). Some clones in this sample may be carry-over from other donors' samples. The chain joins TRBV7-2 to TRBJ2-1, with 8 positions matching TRBD1. For the CDR3, the DNA is TGTGCCAGCAGCCCCGGGGCAGGGGGCAAGGGTGAGCAGTTCTTC. Translated: CASSPGAGGKGEQFF.